Included here is one T cell receptor (beta chain) sequence, with context. Its antigen is undetermined. 5'RACE primed at constant segments yielded TCR alpha and TCR beta cDNA libraries bearing sample barcodes and UMIs. MiXCR, applied by TCRdb to the 5' RACE reads, yields one record per CDR3 protein. There are hundreds of thousands of distinct CDR3 sequences in the sample; around 20% occur only once, and around an eighth lies in the top ten. The sample originates from a study of T-cell memory formation after mild COVID-19. Study-wide results and limits: The study found contracting CD4+ clones mainly in CM and EM and contracting CD8+ clones in EMRA. While clones contracting from day 15 to 85 were balanced between CD4 and CD8, later expanders leaned CD4+.

Material: PBMCs or a T cell subset sorted from them (not recorded which). The clonotype comes from an adult woman who had mild COVID-19 (a few samples of this study predate the infection). Cell type and time point are not known.

The CDR3 nucleotides read TGTGCCAGCAACACGGGACAGAGGAACACTGAAGCTTTCTTT. It is translated as CASNTGQRNTEAFF. The chain recombines TRBV7-8 with TRBJ1-1, with 7 bases identical to TRBD1. Germline values: CDR1 SGHVS, CDR2 FQNEAQ. This CDR3 is 14 amino acids long. Trimming at V came to 7 bases and at J to 1 base, leaving 6 bases not matched to a gene.